Listed here is a single TCR beta chain. Its antigen is not identified. This entry belongs to a study of cytomegalovirus exposure and HLA in healthy donors. The study ran its PCR with 60 Vbeta and 13 Jbeta primers. The table came from immunoSEQ multiplex PCR; TCRdb's copy has only in-frame clones and leaves some out. Counted here are about 150,000 clones, roughly 84% occurring once; the ten biggest clones make up 0.95% to 1.5%. Findings and caveats of the study: In a later analysis, TCR beta V- and J-gene trimming was associated with a missense DCLRE1C variant.

The CDR3 has 14 residues. Germline values: CDR1 SGHTA, CDR2 FQGNSA. With 2 bases removed from V and 5 bases from J, the gap between germline ends came to 9 bases. This chain connects TRBV7-2 to TRBJ1-4; tentative D call: TRBD1 (5 bases). The sample consisted of PBMCs. This TCR was sampled from a boy aged 2-15 years in good health and CMV-seronegative. The CDR3 nucleotides read TGTGCCAGCAGCTTAACCGACAGCAATGAAAAACTGTTTTTT. As protein: CASSLTDSNEKLFF. Using reference TRBV7-2 and TRBJ1-4 for the parts outside the CDR3, the full variable domain is GAGVSQSPSNKVTEKGKDVELRCDPISGHTALYWYRQSLGQGLEFLIYFQGNSAPDKSGLPSDRFSAERTGGSVSTLTIQRTQQEDSAVYLCASSLTDSNEKLFFGSGTQLSVL.